This TCR beta chain was captured in a study of OX40 agonist ivuxolimab in advanced cancers. Study in general: Ivuxolimab is a fully human IgG2 antibody that activates OX40 (CD134). Partial responses were achieved by three patients, of whom one had hepatocellular carcinoma and two had cutaneous melanoma.

Here immunoSEQ multiplex PCR was the method, and the copy in TCRdb shows in-frame clones only, minus some. This sample yields 150,000 to 180,000 clones, of which 94% are seen a single time; about 0.33% belongs to the top ten. Germline V CDR1 and CDR2: SGHNT, YENEEA. Germline trimming cut 5 bases from V and 2 bases from J; bases unmatched to any gene: 10. This CDR3 contains 18 residues. Anyone with autoimmune disease history or systemic immunosuppression was excluded. This clone was detected once. The chain combines TRBV11-3 with TRBJ2-6; 9 nucleotides agree with TRBD1. The sequencing used CD4+ or CD8+ T cells sorted from blood, collected in a trial of the OX40 agonist ivuxolimab. This TCR derives from an adult with an advanced solid tumor such as melanoma, head and neck, liver or kidney cancer. The CDR3 bases are TGTGCCAGCAGCACGCGCCGGGACAGGGCTCCTGGGGCCAACGTCCTGACTTTC. Translation: CASSTRRDRAPGANVLTF.